Presented here are 9 T cell receptor beta chains from one specimen sequenced in a study of cytomegalovirus exposure and HLA in healthy donors. The PCR ran on 60 Vbeta and 13 Jbeta primers. Clones were read by immunoSEQ multiplex PCR, and TCRdb kept only the in-frame ones, dropping some. This sample's table has about 72,000 clones. The sequenced sample consisted of PBMCs. These receptors all come from a woman aged 40 to 50 in good health and CMV-seropositive.

The CDR3 nucleotides read TGTGCCAGCAGCTTCAGCGGGGCTAGCACAGATACGCAGTATTTT. Translation gives CASSFSGASTDTQYF. The chain recombines TRBV7-3 with TRBJ2-3; 7 bases align to TRBD2. J lost 0 bases, V lost 3 bases, and 3 bases had no gene match. Germline lookup yields CDR1 SGHTA and CDR2 FQGTGA. This CDR3 has 15 amino acids.

J is TRBJ2-1 and V is TRBV27; D might be TRBD1 (5 bases). This CDR3 spans 17 amino acids. The ends were cut back, 2 bases at V and 2 bases at J, with 16 bases in the middle. The germline V gene has CDR1 MNHEY and CDR2 SMNVEV (reference sequence). For the CDR3, the DNA is TGTGCCAGCAGTTTAGATTATCAGGGCTTACCCTACAATGAGCAGTTCTTC. Translated: CASSLDYQGLPYNEQFF.

The chain has TRBV10-3 and TRBJ2-2; 12 positions agree with TRBD2. The CDR3 is 18 amino acids. Germline lookup yields CDR1 ENHRY and CDR2 SYGVKD. The junction had 14 bases not matched to a gene; V was cut back by 7 bases and J by 5 bases. DNA of the CDR3: TGTGCCATCATGGGGGCGGCCACTAGCGGGAGGACGACCGGGGAGCTGTTTTTT. Protein sequence: CAIMGAATSGRTTGELFF.

The V call is TRBV10-1, the J call TRBJ2-7; no definite D call. The CDR3 covers 14 residues. The V end was cut by 3 bases, the J end by 0 bases, with 9 bases between. In germline, CDR1 is WNHNN, CDR2 SYGVQD (reference sequence). The chain's CDR3 is CASSDLLRSYEQYF. For the CDR3, the DNA is TGCGCCAGCAGTGACCTCCTCCGCTCCTACGAGCAGTACTTC.

V is TRBV29-1 and J is TRBJ1-1; 8 nucleotides line up with TRBD1. V lost 4 bases to trimming and J lost 1 base; unmatched junction nucleotides: 2. Germline assignment: CDR1 SQVTM and CDR2 ANQGSEA. The CDR3 loop spans 13 amino acids. The CDR3 nucleotides read TGCAGCGTTGCTGGACAGGGGAACACTGAAGCTTTCTTT. It yields the protein CSVAGQGNTEAFF.

The chain uses TRBV13 and TRBJ1-2; 7 positions agree with TRBD1. The trim removed 5 bases at V and 1 base at J, leaving 13 bases unmatched. Germline V lookup: CDR1 PRHDT, CDR2 FYEKMQ (reference sequence). CDR3 size: 17 residues. CDR3 sequence reads: CASSATPGTAINYGYTF. DNA of the CDR3: TGTGCCAGCAGCGCCACCCCCGGGACAGCTATTAACTATGGCTACACCTTC.

V and J are TRBV11-3 and TRBJ2-7, with a possible D match to TRBD1 (6 bases). Trimming stripped 5 bases from V and 3 bases from J, with 11 bases between. The CDR3 totals 13 residues. Looked up from germline, CDR1 is SGHNT and CDR2 is YENEEA. CDR3 amino acids: CASSALQGYEQYF. CDR3 DNA sequence: TGTGCCAGCAGCGCACTACAGGGCTACGAGCAGTACTTC.

This chain connects TRBV7-2 to TRBJ1-1, with D possibly matching TRBD1 (5 bases). The germline gives CDR1 SGHTA, CDR2 FQGNSA. This CDR3 region has 13 residues. V gave up 1 base and J gave up 11 bases, with 14 bases separating them. The CDR3 sequence is CASSLGEGVGAFF. The CDR3 nucleotides read TGTGCCAGCAGCTTAGGGGAAGGGGTGGGGGCTTTCTTT.

The chain uses TRBV7-6 and TRBJ2-1; 7 nucleotides match TRBD2. The germline V gene encodes CDR1 SGHVS and CDR2 FNYEAQ. The CDR3 totals 15 residues. Trimming removed 5 bases from V and 0 bases from J; junction bases left unmatched: 4. The CDR3 loop reads CASSPAGSSYNEQFF. CDR3 bases: TGTGCCAGCAGCCCAGCGGGGAGCTCCTACAATGAGCAGTTCTTC.